One and the same sample provided the 22 T cell receptor beta chains below, sequenced in a study of regulatory T cells in long-lasting Graves disease. Sequencing libraries for TCR beta were prepared with iRepertoire HTBI primers and Arm-PCR of CDR3 regions. A single record per CDR3 protein comes from TCRdb applying MiXCR to the multiplex PCR reads. The sample lists approximately 540,000 distinct CDR3 sequences, around 11% occurring once. Stated time point: newly diagnosed GD, antithyroid drugs for less than 3 months. Researchers made the TCR library from RNA that was extracted from PBMCs. Separately, the same data were catalogued under a study of T cells in Graves' hyperthyroidism and ophthalmopathy.

Here the sequenced sample was peripheral blood mononuclear cells (PBMCs), taken at new diagnosis, from a patient treated with antithyroid drugs. The receptors come from a woman in her thirties with Graves disease.

In its sample, this clonotype was seen a few times. A single base separates this from a much larger clone, so it may be a read error. The chain recombines TRBV28 with TRBJ1-4, with D tentatively TRBD1 (5 bases). CDR1 is MDHEN, CDR2 SYDVKM, per germline. The CDR3 runs to 14 residues. In nucleotides, the CDR3 is TGTGCCAGCTCCCTGGGGGGATTAAAGGAAAAACTGCTTTTT. Protein sequence: CASSLGGLKEKLLF. Filled out from reference TRBV28 and TRBJ1-4, the complete variable domain reads DVKVTQSSRYLVKRTGEKVFLECVQDMDHENMFWYRQDPGLGLRLIYFSYDVKMKEKGDIPEGYSVSREKKERFSLILESASTNQTSMYLCASSLGGLKEKLLFGSGTQLSVL.

This clonotype was counted between two and nine times. The chain couples TRBV11-2 to TRBJ1-4; D is undetermined. V lost 1 base and J 7 bases, leaving 16 bases between the germline ends. Germline V gene sequence: CDR1 SGHAT, CDR2 FQNNGV. This CDR3 is built from 16 residues. This chain's CDR3 is CASSLVGGELSEKLFF. DNA for the CDR3: TGTGCCAGCAGCTTAGTAGGCGGGGAGTTAAGTGAAAAACTGTTTTTT.

The genes are TRBV19 and TRBJ2-1; a weak D match, TRBD2 (7 bases). The germline V gene encodes CDR1 LNHDA and CDR2 SQIVND (reference sequence). Deletions cut 7 bases from V and 9 bases from J, with 22 bases between. This CDR3 comprises 15 residues. The CDR3 reads CASNVQRGTRGEQFF. CDR3 DNA sequence: TGTGCCAGTAATGTTCAGCGGGGAACCAGGGGTGAGCAGTTCTTC.

V is TRBV19 and J is TRBJ1-1, with unresolved D. Trimming stripped 5 bases from V and 0 bases from J, with 7 bases between. There are 13 residues in the CDR3. Germline V CDR1 and CDR2: LNHDA, SQIVND (reference sequence). The CDR3 protein is CASSSYVNTEAFF. In nucleotides, the CDR3 is TGTGCCAGTAGTTCGTATGTGAACACTGAAGCTTTCTTT.

In this sample, this clonotype turned up many times. This chain connects TRBV10-2 to TRBJ1-5; D remains unclear. This CDR3 contains 14 residues. Trimming cost V 3 bases and J 0 bases, with 6 bases left between them. Germline CDR1 WSHSY, CDR2 SAAADI. For the CDR3, the DNA is TGCGCCAGCAGTGATAGGGTTAGCAATCAGCCCCAGCATTTT. Translated: CASSDRVSNQPQHF.

The V call is TRBV7-2, the J call TRBJ1-6, with D uncertain. The CDR3 sequence is 17 residues long. V was pared by 5 bases and J by 9 bases, with 23 bases between. The germline gives CDR1 SGHTA, CDR2 FQGNSA. The CDR3 region has the DNA TGTGCCAGCAGCCCGGGCGGCGGGATATGGAATGGTTCACCCCTCCACTTT. Protein: CASSPGGGIWNGSPLHF.

There are many counts of this clonotype. CDR3 protein: CASSLSGEAYEQYF. The CDR3 nucleotides read TGTGCCAGCAGTTTATCAGGGGAGGCCTACGAGCAGTACTTC. The chain carries TRBV28 and TRBJ2-7; D possibly matches TRBD1 or TRBD2 (6 bases each). Trimming took 1 base from V and 2 from J, leaving 9 bases between them. The CDR3 extends over 14 amino acids. Germline V CDR1 and CDR2: MDHEN, SYDVKM.

This clonotype was picked up many times. This chain uses TRBV30 with TRBJ2-4; TRBD2 matches 12 bases. After removal of 3 bases from V and 5 bases from J, the junction contained 5 bases not matched to a gene. Per the germline V gene, CDR1 is GTSNPN and CDR2 is SVGIG (reference sequence). The CDR3 has 15 residues. The CDR3 region has the DNA TGTGCCTGGAGCGGTACTAGCGGGAGGCAAAACATTCAGTACTTC. This translates into CAWSGTSGRQNIQYF.

This clonotype occurred many times. The V gene is TRBV6-1, the J gene TRBJ1-1; D perhaps matches TRBD1 (5 bases). CDR3 length equals 14 residues. In germline, CDR1 is MNHNS, CDR2 SASEGT. Trimming took off 3 bases at V and 5 bases at J, with 13 bases between the two ends. The CDR3, as DNA: TGTGCCAGCAGTGACGGGACGTTGGGGACTGAAGCTTTCTTT. Its protein is CASSDGTLGTEAFF.

This clonotype came up many times. This chain joins TRBV28 and TRBJ2-2; no clear D gene. This CDR3 has 13 residues. The germline V gene has CDR1 MDHEN and CDR2 SYDVKM. Trimming removed 6 bases from V and 7 bases from J, with 12 bases in between. The CDR3 DNA follows: TGTGCCAGCAGGGTACCTGTTGTCGGGGAGCTGTTTTTT. It encodes CASRVPVVGELFF.

This clonotype was found many times. This rearrangement joins TRBV11-2 to TRBJ1-1; D gene uncertain. The V end was cut by 5 bases, the J end by 7 bases, with 14 bases between. There are 13 residues in the CDR3. Germline values: CDR1 SGHAT, CDR2 FQNNGV. CDR3 amino acids: CASSEWRASEAFF. The CDR3 coding sequence is TGTGCCAGCAGCGAGTGGAGGGCAAGTGAAGCTTTCTTT. Looking up the rest from reference TRBV11-2 and TRBJ1-1 gives the full variable domain: EAGVAQSPRYKIIEKRQSVAFWCNPISGHATLYWYQQILGQGPKLLIQFQNNGVVDDSQLPKDRFSAERLKGVDSTLKIQPAKLEDSAVYLCASSEWRASEAFFGQGTRLTVV.

This clonotype has ten or more counts. This rearrangement joins TRBV6-2 or TRBV6-3 to TRBJ1-5; D remains ambiguous. The germline V and J ends were trimmed by 2 bases and 4 bases, with 6 bases remaining between them. The CDR3 is 13 amino acids. The germline gives CDR1 MNHEY, CDR2 SVGEGT. This CDR3 is CASSYPTNQPQHF. The CDR3 region has the DNA TGTGCCAGCAGTTACCCGACTAATCAGCCCCAGCATTTT.

V usage is TRBV6-9 and J usage is TRBJ2-3; D not certain. CDR3 length: 12 amino acids. Trimming took off 3 bases at V and 8 bases at J, with 9 bases between the two ends. Looked up from germline, CDR1 is MNHGY and CDR2 is SVAAGI. The CDR3 DNA follows: TGTGCCAGCAGTTACCGAGATGGTACGCAGTATTTT. Protein product: CASSYRDGTQYF.

In this sample, this clonotype turned up many times. The genes are TRBV6-5 and TRBJ1-6, with 8 bases fitting TRBD1. Germline V gene sequence: CDR1 MNHEY, CDR2 SVGAGI. The CDR3 consists of 14 residues. The ends lost 4 bases at V and 5 bases at J; junction bases unmatched: 1. The CDR3 protein is CASSSTGDNSPLHF. CDR3 in DNA: TGTGCCAGCAGTTCGACAGGGGATAATTCACCCCTCCACTTT.

J is TRBJ1-1 and V is TRBV19; D is possibly TRBD1 (5 bases). Between the trimmed V and J ends, which lost 3 bases and 7 bases, there was a span of 9 bases. Germline V gene lookup returns CDR1 LNHDA and CDR2 SQIVND (reference sequence). This CDR3 is built from 12 residues. The CDR3 sequence is CASSIRDGEAFF. CDR3 nucleotide sequence: TGTGCCAGTAGTATCCGGGACGGTGAAGCTTTCTTT.

This clonotype has ten or more counts. V and J are TRBV9 and TRBJ2-1, with 7 bases identical to TRBD2. V was pared by 0 bases and J by 4 bases, with 4 bases of the junction left unmatched. This CDR3 region has 15 residues. Germline V gene data show CDR1 as SGDLS and CDR2 as YYNGEE. The CDR3 sequence is CASSVAGGEYNEQFF. The CDR3 DNA sequence: TGTGCCAGCAGCGTAGCTGGGGGGGAATACAATGAGCAGTTCTTC.

This clonotype showed up many times. The chain couples TRBV24-1 to TRBJ2-2; a possible D gene is TRBD1 (6 bases). The CDR3 contains 16 residues. Germline CDR1 and CDR2: KGHDR and SFDVKD. The V and J ends lost 3 bases and 6 bases respectively, with 16 bases between them. CDR3 in amino acids: CATSDTLTGSAGELFF. As DNA, the CDR3 is TGTGCCACCAGTGATACGCTTACAGGGAGCGCCGGGGAGCTGTTTTTT.

This clonotype was observed a few times. The chain recombines TRBV5-1 with TRBJ2-2, with D uncertain. Between the trimmed V and J ends, which lost 0 bases and 1 base, there was a span of 16 bases. The germline gives CDR1 SGHRS, CDR2 YFSETQ. CDR3 length: 18 residues. The CDR3 DNA is TGCGCCAGCAGCTTGGAGTATGGAGCGATACTGAACACCGGGGAGCTGTTTTTT. Protein: CASSLEYGAILNTGELFF.

This clonotype showed up many times. The V and J genes are TRBV20-1 and TRBJ2-7, with D possibly TRBD2 on 5 matching bases. The V and J ends lost 2 bases and 2 bases respectively, with 10 bases between them. There are 13 residues in the CDR3. The germline gives CDR1 DFQATT, CDR2 SNEGSKA (reference sequence). The CDR3 here is CSARWRVPYEQYF. In nucleotides, the CDR3 is TGCAGTGCTAGATGGCGGGTCCCCTACGAGCAGTACTTC.

At least ten counts were recorded for this clonotype. The chain carries TRBV19 and TRBJ1-1, with D possibly TRBD1 on 5 matching bases. The V gene's germline CDR1 is LNHDA and CDR2 SQIVND (reference sequence). The CDR3 runs to 12 residues. Trimming removed 4 bases at V and 3 bases at J, with 6 bases between. The DNA of the CDR3 is TGTGCCAGTAGTAGACAGTACACTGAAGCTTTCTTT. Protein sequence: CASSRQYTEAFF.

This clonotype has more than one count but fewer than ten. This chain connects TRBV12-3 or TRBV12-4 to TRBJ2-2; 12 bases fit TRBD2. CDR3 size: 16 residues. V shed 6 bases, J shed 4 bases, and the junction held 6 bases outside the gene matches. The CDR3 reads CASSSGLAGFTGELFF. CDR3 in DNA: TGTGCCAGCAGCTCGGGACTAGCGGGTTTCACCGGGGAGCTGTTTTTT.

This chain links TRBV4-3 with TRBJ2-2; the match to TRBD2 covers 11 bases. Germline loops: CDR1 LGHNA, CDR2 YSLEER. The CDR3 runs to 20 residues. The ends lost 4 bases at V and 3 bases at J; junction bases unmatched: 16. The CDR3 coding sequence is TGCGCCAGCAGCCCAGAACTAGTAGCGCTAGCGGGAGGACACACCGGGGAGCTGTTTTTT. It codes for CASSPELVALAGGHTGELFF.